The 2 T cell receptor beta chains below all came from one sample that was sequenced in a study of cytomegalovirus exposure and HLA in healthy donors. The PCR used 60 Vbeta and 13 Jbeta primers. The data were produced by immunoSEQ multiplex PCR, yet TCRdb's version contains in-frame clones alone and is incomplete. The sample consists of around 150,000 clones, roughly 72% of them appearing once. The sequencing input was PBMCs. The receptors shown here come from a man in his forties in good health and CMV-seropositive.

The rearrangement joins TRBV5-1 to TRBJ2-2, with TRBD2 as a possible D gene (7 bases). The CDR3 totals 16 residues. CDR1 SGHRS and CDR2 YFSETQ come from the germline V gene. The V end was cut by 0 bases, the J end by 3 bases, with 12 bases between. The CDR3 region is CASSLVGGPHTGELFF. CDR3 DNA sequence: TGCGCCAGCAGCTTGGTGGGGGGGCCACACACCGGGGAGCTGTTTTTT.

DNA for the CDR3: TGTGCCAGCAGCCCTGGGACAGTTCAAGAGACCCAGTACTTC. Protein: CASSPGTVQETQYF. This chain connects TRBV5-5 to TRBJ2-5; 7 bases align to TRBD1. The CDR3 consists of 14 residues. V shed 4 bases and J 2 bases; nucleotides not matched to a gene: 5. Per germline, CDR1 SGHKS and CDR2 YYEKEE (reference sequence).